The T cell receptor beta chain described here comes from a study of T cells in Graves' hyperthyroidism and ophthalmopathy. Study observations and caveats: The model identified upcoming ophthalmopathy a median approximately 6.4 months ahead of onset.

Amplification of TCR beta CDR3 regions used RNA as the template. Initially, a first-round RT-PCR of the TCR CDR3 employed the HTBI primer set. One entry per CDR3 protein results from TCRdb running MiXCR on the multiplex PCR reads. The data contain approximately 530,000 distinct CDR3 sequences, roughly 21% of them singletons. Based on clinical symptoms, serum thyroxine and TRAb, thyroid ultrasound and orbital computed tomography, diagnoses were reached. On this clonotype itself: Its antigen is currently unknown.

The ends lost 6 bases at V and 3 bases at J; junction bases unmatched: 7. CDR1 and CDR2 (germline): LGHDT, YNNKEL (reference sequence). The CDR3 length is 17 residues. This receptor was obtained from a middle-aged man with Graves' ophthalmopathy. Sample: blood. The chain links TRBV3-1 to TRBJ2-6, with 11 bases fitting TRBD1. CDR3 bases: TGTGCCAGCAGGCTAGGGACAGGGGGACGTGGGGCCAACGTCCTGACTTTC. This codes for CASRLGTGGRGANVLTF.